Listed below are T cell receptor beta chains from one sample, sequenced in a study of identical twins. Each CDR3 protein gets one entry after TCRdb re-called the 5' RACE reads with MiXCR. The sample has about 730,000 distinct CDR3 sequences, 20% to 25% seen once; the top ten hold about 4.3%. These same data were also listed under a study on T cells expressing NK-cell markers.

The sample taken for sequencing was PBMCs. These receptor sequences come from a woman younger than 35 in good health. Both conserved end residues are part of each CDR3. The D gene is left open where the match is weak. Size tells how often a clone was seen (once, few, many) or the class of an expanded clone, and some rows leave it out.

-	TRBD2	TRBV4-3	TRBJ2-1	TGCGCCAGCAGCCAAGATGCCCTCAGTAGCGGGAGGCAATACAATGAGCAGTTCTTC	CASSQDALSSGRQYNEQFF
many	-	TRBV29-1	TRBJ2-1	TGCAGCGTTGTCCCTAGGAATGAGCAGTTCTTC	CSVVPRNEQFF
-	TRBD2	TRBV11-2	TRBJ2-3	TGTGCCAGCAGCTCCGCTCGCGGGAGAACAGATACGCAGTATTTT	CASSSARGRTDTQYF
few	-	TRBV18	TRBJ2-6	TGTGCCAGCTCACCAAGTGTCTCCTCTGGGGCCAACGTCCTGACTTTC	CASSPSVSSGANVLTF
few	-	TRBV27	TRBJ2-7	TGTGCCAGCAGTTTATCTCCGGGGGCGGCTTCCTACGAGCAGTACTTC	CASSLSPGAASYEQYF
few	-	TRBV5-1	TRBJ2-5	TGCGCCAGCAGCTTAATCGATAAAGAGACCCAGTACTTC	CASSLIDKETQYF
few	-	TRBV7-2	TRBJ2-7	TGTGCCAGCAGCCCAAGTTGGGGTACGAGGTCCTACGAGCAGTACTTC	CASSPSWGTRSYEQYF
few	TRBD1	TRBV24-1	TRBJ1-1	TGTGCCACCAGATCCACAGGGGCCACTGAAGCTTTCTTT	CATRSTGATEAFF
-	TRBD2	TRBV20-1	TRBJ2-1	TGCAGTGCTGCCCTAACTAGCGGGAGGGCCAATGAGCAGTTCTTC	CSAALTSGRANEQFF
-	-	TRBV4-1	TRBJ2-5	TGCGCCAGCAGCCAAGTTGGGCCCCAGGGATCGTGGGAGACCCAGTACTTC	CASSQVGPQGSWETQYF
-	-	TRBV7-2	TRBJ2-7	TGTGCCAGCAGCTCGAGGACTACGGGGCGCGGTGACTTC	CASSSRTTGRGDF
-	-	TRBV20-1	TRBJ1-6	TGCAGTGCTAGAGATTTGGACTATAATTCACCCCTCCACTTT	CSARDLDYNSPLHF